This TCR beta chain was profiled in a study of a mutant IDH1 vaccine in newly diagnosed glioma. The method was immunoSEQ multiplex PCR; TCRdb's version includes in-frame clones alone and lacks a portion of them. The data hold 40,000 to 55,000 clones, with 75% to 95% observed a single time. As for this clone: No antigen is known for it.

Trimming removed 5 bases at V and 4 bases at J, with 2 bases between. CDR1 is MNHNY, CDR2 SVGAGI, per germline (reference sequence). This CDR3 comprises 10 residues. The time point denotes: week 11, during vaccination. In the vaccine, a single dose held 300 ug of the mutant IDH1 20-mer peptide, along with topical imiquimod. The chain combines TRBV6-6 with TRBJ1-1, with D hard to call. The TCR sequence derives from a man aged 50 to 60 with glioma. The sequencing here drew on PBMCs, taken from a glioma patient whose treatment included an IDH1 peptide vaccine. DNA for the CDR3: TGTGCCAGCAGTACCACTGAAGCTTTCTTT. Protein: CASSTTEAFF.